The rows below give T cell receptor beta chains drawn from one sample of a study of T cell changes during pregnancy in multiple sclerosis. Generated by immunoSEQ multiplex PCR, the TCRdb table keeps only in-frame clones and is missing some. Of 35,000 or so clones listed, about nine tenths are singletons. Sequenced here: CD4+ T cells from peripheral blood mononuclear cells, sampled before pregnancy. The receptor set was obtained from a female donor with multiple sclerosis, enrolled in a pregnancy study. Both conserved end residues are part of each CDR3. A D gene is named only where the DNA matches it firmly. Clone size, where shown, is once, few, many, or a class for clones that have expanded.

j_call v_call cdr3_length d_call clone_size cdr3_aa cdr3_nt
TRBJ1-1 TRBV5-1 16 TRBD1 . CASSPGGEGALAEAFF TGCGCCAGCAGCCCCGGGGGGGAGGGGGCGCTGGCTGAAGCTTTCTTT
TRBJ2-1 TRBV2 15 . few CASSEEGGSYNEQFF TGTGCCAGCAGTGAAGAGGGAGGCTCCTACAATGAGCAGTTCTTC
TRBJ1-4 TRBV27 13 . few CASGRGAQEKLFF TGTGCCAGCGGGCGGGGGGCGCAAGAAAAACTGTTTTTT
TRBJ1-2 TRBV28 16 TRBD1 . CASSSHTRQGVNGYTF TGTGCCAGCAGTTCGCATACTCGACAGGGGGTAAATGGCTACACCTTC
TRBJ2-2 TRBV5-4 14 TRBD1 . CASSPDRTTGELFF TGTGCCAGCAGCCCGGACAGGACCACCGGGGAGCTGTTTTTT
TRBJ2-7 TRBV7-9 17 TRBD2 . CASSLAFTSGSSYEQYF TGTGCCAGCAGCTTAGCGTTTACTAGCGGGAGCTCCTACGAGCAGTACTTC
TRBJ2-7 TRBV2 13 . . CASRTLPGAEQYF TGTGCCAGCAGGACCCTTCCAGGGGCCGAGCAGTACTTC
TRBJ2-1 TRBV19 13 TRBD2 . CASRLAGIHEQFF TGTGCCAGCAGACTAGCGGGAATCCATGAGCAGTTCTTC
TRBJ2-3 TRBV25-1 14 . . CASSNYRGTDTQYF TGTGCCAGCAGTAATTATAGGGGAACAGATACGCAGTATTTT
TRBJ2-5 TRBV28 13 TRBD1 . CAHRSGGQETQYF TGTGCCCATCGGTCAGGGGGCCAAGAGACCCAGTACTTC
TRBJ1-1 TRBV5-4 16 TRBD1 . CASRRGQGVMGTEAFF TGTGCCAGCAGACGGGGACAGGGGGTAATGGGCACTGAAGCTTTCTTT
TRBJ1-1 TRBV7-9 11 . . CASSTGTEAFF TGTGCCAGCAGCACCGGCACTGAAGCTTTCTTT
TRBJ2-1 TRBV28 13 . . CAIVGGPSWEQFF TGTGCCATCGTGGGGGGGCCTAGCTGGGAGCAGTTCTTC
TRBJ2-3 TRBV7-3 11 . . CASSLQGTQYF TGTGCCAGCAGCTTACAGGGTACGCAGTATTTT
TRBJ2-2 TRBV28 16 TRBD1 . CASSRGQGAVTGELFF TGTGCCAGCAGTCGGGGACAGGGGGCCGTCACCGGGGAGCTGTTTTTT
TRBJ2-1 TRBV14 12 . . CASSQDREEQFF TGTGCCAGCAGCCAAGATCGGGAGGAGCAGTTCTTC
TRBJ2-2 TRBV6-5 13 TRBD2 once CASRTSGTGELFF TGTGCCAGTAGGACTAGCGGGACCGGGGAGCTGTTTTTT
TRBJ2-2 TRBV7-6 15 TRBD1 once CASSPGTVNTGELFF TGTGCCAGCAGCCCTGGGACAGTGAACACCGGGGAGCTGTTTTTT
TRBJ1-1 TRBV28 12 . . CASSPEISEAFF TGTGCCAGCAGCCCAGAAATCTCTGAAGCTTTCTTT
TRBJ2-7 TRBV10-1 13 TRBD2 . CASSPSGSYEQYF TGCGCCAGCAGCCCGAGCGGGAGCTACGAGCAGTACTTC
TRBJ2-5 TRBV10-3 14 TRBD2 . CAIAGTSGIETQYF TGTGCCATCGCCGGGACTAGCGGGATAGAGACCCAGTACTTC
TRBJ2-7 TRBV4-1 15 TRBD1 . CASSQVDRETYEQYF TGCGCCAGCAGCCAAGTGGACAGGGAGACCTACGAGCAGTACTTC
TRBJ1-1 TRBV30 16 . . CAWTSYSSTGNTEAFF TGTGCCTGGACCTCATACTCCTCAACGGGGAACACTGAAGCTTTCTTT
TRBJ2-2 TRBV18 19 TRBD2 . CASSPQGLGLAGVTGELFF TGTGCCAGCTCACCGCAGGGATTGGGTCTAGCGGGAGTCACCGGGGAGCTGTTTTTT
TRBJ2-1 TRBV9 15 TRBD1 . CASSVQGAFYNEQFF TGTGCCAGCAGCGTCCAGGGGGCTTTTTACAATGAGCAGTTCTTC
TRBJ1-1 TRBV5-4 13 TRBD1 once CASSPQGASEAFF TGTGCCAGCAGCCCCCAGGGGGCATCTGAAGCTTTCTTT
TRBJ1-2 TRBV19 14 TRBD1 . CASSIDGGGRGYTF TGTGCCAGTAGTATAGATGGAGGGGGCCGTGGCTACACCTTC
TRBJ2-5 TRBV5-1 15 . . CASSLAFERGETQYF TGCGCCAGCAGCCTGGCATTTGAAAGAGGAGAGACCCAGTACTTC
TRBJ2-4 TRBV27 17 TRBD2 . CASTLKAGGASKNIQYF TGTGCCAGCACTCTCAAAGCGGGGGGCGCATCAAAAAACATTCAGTACTTC
TRBJ2-6 TRBV12-5 18 . . CASGSMRAGQSRANVLTF TGTGCTAGTGGTTCAATGCGTGCAGGACAAAGTCGGGCCAACGTCCTGACTTTC
TRBJ2-5 TRBV5-6 16 TRBD2 . CASSLRGLAGRETQYF TGTGCCAGCAGCTTGAGGGGACTAGCGGGAAGAGAGACCCAGTACTTC
TRBJ2-5 TRBV10-2 12 . . CASSEGVETQYF TGCGCCAGCAGTGAAGGGGTAGAGACCCAGTACTTC
TRBJ1-5 TRBV18 15 TRBD1 . CASSPLGTANQPQHF TGTGCCAGCTCACCACTTGGGACAGCAAATCAGCCCCAGCATTTT
TRBJ2-1 TRBV15 16 TRBD2 . CATSSGLAGGEEEQFF TGTGCCACCAGCAGTGGACTAGCGGGAGGAGAGGAGGAGCAGTTCTTC
TRBJ1-4 TRBV7-2 15 . . CASSGKGGFNEKLFF TGTGCCAGCAGCGGCAAGGGGGGGTTTAATGAAAAACTGTTTTTT
TRBJ1-1 TRBV6-5 13 . . CASSYSAGSEAFF TGTGCCAGCAGTTACTCTGCCGGGTCTGAAGCTTTCTTT